A selection of T cell receptor beta chains follows, all from one sample in a study of graft-versus-host responses after intestinal transplantation. Method: immunoSEQ multiplex PCR; TCRdb's copy keeps in-frame clones and lacks some. The data show tens of thousands of clones, 87% seen once. The sequences come from ileum tissue, collected 204 days after intestinal transplant. These TCRs come from a human patient who received an intestinal transplant, so some T cells may come from the graft donor. CDR3s include the opening cysteine and the closing phenylalanine or tryptophan. D genes are given only for firm matches. Only some rows state a clone size, as once, few, many or a class for expanded clones.

CDR3nt | CDR3aa | d_gene | j_gene | v_gene | abundance
TGCGCCAGCAGCTCCGGCCAGGGGGCCCCGAACACCGGGGAGCTGTTTTTT | CASSSGQGAPNTGELFF | TRBD1 | TRBJ2-2 | TRBV5-1 | .
TGTGCCAGCAGTTCCCTTACTAGCGGGAGGTTTCACGAGCAGTACTTC | CASSSLTSGRFHEQYF | TRBD2 | TRBJ2-7 | TRBV28 | .
TGTGCCTGGAGTGTCCGAGGGACAGGGGGCAATGAGCAGTTCTTC | CAWSVRGTGGNEQFF | TRBD1 | TRBJ2-1 | TRBV30 | few
TGTGCCAGTAGTATAGATTGGGGGGCAGGTCAGCCCCAGCATTTT | CASSIDWGAGQPQHF | . | TRBJ1-5 | TRBV19 | .
TGTGCCAGCCCCAACTACAATGAGCAGTTCTTC | CASPNYNEQFF | . | TRBJ2-1 | TRBV2 | few
TGTGCCAGCCTTACGAGGGGGGGAACCTACAATGAGCAGTTCTTC | CASLTRGGTYNEQFF | . | TRBJ2-1 | TRBV5-6 | few
TGCGCCAGCAGCAAGGGACAGAGCTCTGGAAACACCATATATTTT | CASSKGQSSGNTIYF | TRBD1 | TRBJ1-3 | TRBV4-1 | few
TGCAGTTCCCGGGACAGTGAAAAACTGTTTTTT | CSSRDSEKLFF | TRBD1 | TRBJ1-4 | TRBV20-1 | .
TGTGCCAGCAGCTTAGGGCGCGGGAGGGGATACAATGAGCAGTTCTTC | CASSLGRGRGYNEQFF | TRBD2 | TRBJ2-1 | TRBV7-8 | .
TGCGCCAGCAAAGGATGGACAGGATCCTACAATGAGCAGTTCTTC | CASKGWTGSYNEQFF | TRBD1 | TRBJ2-1 | TRBV10-2 | .
TGCGCCAGCAGCTTGGGCGGGAGTTTCTACAATGAGCAGTTCTTC | CASSLGGSFYNEQFF | TRBD2 | TRBJ2-1 | TRBV5-1 | few
TGTGCCACCACCGCCGGGCGCTCAGGAGGAAACACCATATATTTT | CATTAGRSGGNTIYF | . | TRBJ1-3 | TRBV19 | few
TGCGCCAGCAGCGGCTTGGCGACTAGCTCAGATACGCAGTATTTT | CASSGLATSSDTQYF | TRBD2 | TRBJ2-3 | TRBV5-1 | .
TGTGCCAGCAGCTGGGGGATGAACACTGAAGCTTTCTTT | CASSWGMNTEAFF | . | TRBJ1-1 | TRBV7-9 | .
TGTGCCACCTGGACTAGTCATTCCGGGGAGCTGTTTTTT | CATWTSHSGELFF | TRBD2 | TRBJ2-2 | TRBV6-5 | .
TGCGCCAGCAGCTTGGCCGGACTAGCCCCAATGGGAGATACGCAGTATTTT | CASSLAGLAPMGDTQYF | TRBD2 | TRBJ2-3 | TRBV5-1 | .
TGTGCCAGCAGCTTTTCAGGGGACACCGGGGAGCTGTTTTTT | CASSFSGDTGELFF | . | TRBJ2-2 | TRBV7-7 | .
TGTGCCAGCAGCTTGAGTCTAGCGGGGGAAACGCAGTATTTT | CASSLSLAGETQYF | TRBD2 | TRBJ2-3 | TRBV11-3 | .
TGCGCCAGCAGCTTGGCGCGGGGGAGCTCCTACAATGAGCAGTTCTTC | CASSLARGSSYNEQFF | TRBD2 | TRBJ2-1 | TRBV5-1 | .
TGTGCCAGCAGTTCCTACCTAGCGGGAGGGCCGGGTGAGCAGTTCTTC | CASSSYLAGGPGEQFF | TRBD2 | TRBJ2-1 | TRBV27 | few
TGTGCCAGCGCTCGGGGGGCGTTTAACTATGGCTACACCTTC | CASARGAFNYGYTF | . | TRBJ1-2 | TRBV2 | medium-sized
TGTGCCAGCAGCTTAAACTACTACACCGGGGAGCTGTTTTTT | CASSLNYYTGELFF | . | TRBJ2-2 | TRBV7-3 | .
TGCGCCAGCAGCTTGGACGCGGGAGGATTTTACGAGCAGTACTTC | CASSLDAGGFYEQYF | TRBD2 | TRBJ2-7 | TRBV5-1 | once
TGTGCCAGCAGTGAAGTGGAGCCAGGTCCGGATACGCAGTATTTT | CASSEVEPGPDTQYF | . | TRBJ2-3 | TRBV2 | .
TGTGCCAGCTCGCAAGACATGCAGGGAGGAGCAGATACGCAGTATTTT | CASSQDMQGGADTQYF | . | TRBJ2-3 | TRBV18 | .
TGCGCCAGCAGCTCGACAGGGGGGGCGAACACCGGGGAGCTGTTTTTT | CASSSTGGANTGELFF | TRBD1 | TRBJ2-2 | TRBV5-1 | .
TGTGCCAGCAGTTACCCTGAGTACGAGCAGTACTTC | CASSYPEYEQYF | . | TRBJ2-7 | TRBV6-6 | .
TGCGCCAGCAGCCAAGAGGTTGCCGGGACTAGGCCCTCCTACGAGCAGTACTTC | CASSQEVAGTRPSYEQYF | TRBD2 | TRBJ2-7 | TRBV4-1 | .
TGTGCCAGCAGCCAGAGGACAGGGTGGGGGTACTATGGCTACACCTTC | CASSQRTGWGYYGYTF | TRBD1 | TRBJ1-2 | TRBV5-6 | .
TGTGCCAGCAGTGAATACAGGGGGGACACCGGGGAGCTGTTTTTT | CASSEYRGDTGELFF | TRBD1 | TRBJ2-2 | TRBV28 | .
TGTGCCAGCAGACTGTGGACAGCAACGCATTTT | CASRLWTATHF | . | TRBJ1-5 | TRBV6-1 | .
TGCGCCAGCAGCTTGGAGTTATCATCTGGGGCCAACGTCCTGACTTTC | CASSLELSSGANVLTF | . | TRBJ2-6 | TRBV5-1 | .
TGCGCCAGCAGGGCGACAGGGACGGCTGAAGCTTTCTTT | CASRATGTAEAFF | TRBD1 | TRBJ1-1 | TRBV10-2 | .
TGTGCCAGCTCACCACTCGACTACCCTAGCACAGATACGCAGTATTTT | CASSPLDYPSTDTQYF | . | TRBJ2-3 | TRBV18 | .
TGTGCCAGCTCACCCCCGGGACAGGTTAGCGGCTACACCTTC | CASSPPGQVSGYTF | TRBD1 | TRBJ1-2 | TRBV18 | .
TGTGCCAGCAGTTATCTCCGCTACGAGCAGTACTTC | CASSYLRYEQYF | . | TRBJ2-7 | TRBV28 | .
TGTGCCAGCACCCTAAACGGGGACCTCACGCGGGAGCAGTTCTTC | CASTLNGDLTREQFF | . | TRBJ2-1 | TRBV6-5 | .
TGTGCCAGCAGTTCAACAGGGACGAACACTGAAGCTTTCTTT | CASSSTGTNTEAFF | . | TRBJ1-1 | TRBV6-5 | .
TGTGCCAGCAGTTCCCCAGGAATGCAAGAGACCCAGTACTTC | CASSSPGMQETQYF | . | TRBJ2-5 | TRBV5-4 | .
TGTGCCAGCAGGAGGGAGACAGGGTCCCCTGAAGCTTTCTTT | CASRRETGSPEAFF | TRBD1 | TRBJ1-1 | TRBV6-6 | .
TGTGCCAGCAAAGAGGTCTACGAGCAGTACTTC | CASKEVYEQYF | . | TRBJ2-7 | TRBV6-1 | .
TGTGCCAGCAGCCAAAGTGCCGGGTGGAGGGAGACCCAGTACTTC | CASSQSAGWRETQYF | . | TRBJ2-5 | TRBV4-2 | few
TGTGCCAGCAGTTTACCGACAGCAACGAACACCGGGGAGCTGTTTTTT | CASSLPTATNTGELFF | . | TRBJ2-2 | TRBV28 | .
TGCGCCAGCAGCTTCCGCGGGGGCGGCCCCCAAGAGACCCAGTACTTC | CASSFRGGGPQETQYF | . | TRBJ2-5 | TRBV5-1 | .
TGTGCCAGCAGCCCGGGTTGGGAAGTTCGGAGCTACACCTTC | CASSPGWEVRSYTF | . | TRBJ1-2 | TRBV11-1 | few
TGTGCCAGCAGCCAGGACAGGGTTAAGACTGAAGCTTTCTTT | CASSQDRVKTEAFF | TRBD1 | TRBJ1-1 | TRBV2 | .
TGTGCCAGCAGGGTAGGCTTGGAGCAGTACTTC | CASRVGLEQYF | . | TRBJ2-7 | TRBV25-1 | few
TGTGCCAGCAGCTTCCTGACTAGCGGGGGGGCCTACGAGCAGTACTTC | CASSFLTSGGAYEQYF | TRBD2 | TRBJ2-7 | TRBV5-5 | .
TGCGCCAGCAGCTTGGGACAGGGTCGGGAAAAACTGTTTTTT | CASSLGQGREKLFF | TRBD1 | TRBJ1-4 | TRBV5-1 | .
TGTGCCACCCAACTTAGCGGGGGGATCTACAATGAGCAGTTCTTC | CATQLSGGIYNEQFF | TRBD2 | TRBJ2-1 | TRBV28 | .
TGTGCCAGCAGTCAAACTTTCTATCTAGCGGGGCCCACAGATACGCAGTATTTT | CASSQTFYLAGPTDTQYF | TRBD2 | TRBJ2-3 | TRBV28 | .
TGTGCCAGACCGGGACACAACCTCCCGTTCTTTCGTTACGAGCAGTACTTC | CARPGHNLPFFRYEQYF | . | TRBJ2-7 | TRBV6-9 | .
TGTGCCAGCAGCAGGGAGAGTGGCACTGAAGCTTTCTTT | CASSRESGTEAFF | . | TRBJ1-1 | TRBV6-4 | .
TGTGCCAGCAGCTTAGCGCGCGACAGGGGTCTAGAGCAGTACTTC | CASSLARDRGLEQYF | TRBD1 | TRBJ2-7 | TRBV11-1 | .
TGTGCCAGCAGTTCTCCTCGGAGGATAGCGGGAAAAGATACGCAGTATTTT | CASSSPRRIAGKDTQYF | TRBD2 | TRBJ2-3 | TRBV28 | .
TGTGCCAGCAGTGAGGTGGGCTACAGCACAGATACGCAGTATTTT | CASSEVGYSTDTQYF | . | TRBJ2-3 | TRBV2 | .
TGTGCCAGCAGTTTAGGAGACGGTGCCTACGAGCAGTACTTC | CASSLGDGAYEQYF | . | TRBJ2-7 | TRBV27 | .
TGTGCCAGCATCGAAACCCCCCCCTACAATGAGCAGTTCTTC | CASIETPPYNEQFF | . | TRBJ2-1 | TRBV6-1 | .
TGTGCCAGCTCGGGAGGAGCGACCTACAATGAGCAGTTCTTC | CASSGGATYNEQFF | TRBD2 | TRBJ2-1 | TRBV27 | .
TGTGCCAGCAGCAAAGGGACGGGACCCAGACCACGGGGCTACACCTTC | CASSKGTGPRPRGYTF | . | TRBJ1-2 | TRBV21-1 | .